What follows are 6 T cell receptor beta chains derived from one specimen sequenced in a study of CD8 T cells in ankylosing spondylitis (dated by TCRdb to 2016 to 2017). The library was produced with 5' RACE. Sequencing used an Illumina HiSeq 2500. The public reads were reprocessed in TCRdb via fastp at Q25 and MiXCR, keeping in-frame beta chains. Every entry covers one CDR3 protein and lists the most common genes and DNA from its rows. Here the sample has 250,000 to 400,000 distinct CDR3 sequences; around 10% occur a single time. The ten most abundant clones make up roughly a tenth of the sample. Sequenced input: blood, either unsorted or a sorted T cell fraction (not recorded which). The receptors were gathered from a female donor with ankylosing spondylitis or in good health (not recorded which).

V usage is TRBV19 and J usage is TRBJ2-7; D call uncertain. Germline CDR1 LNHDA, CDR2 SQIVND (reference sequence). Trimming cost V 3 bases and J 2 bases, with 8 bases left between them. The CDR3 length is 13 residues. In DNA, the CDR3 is TGTGCCAGTAGTATGTTCCTAACCTACGAGCAGTACTTC. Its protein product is CASSMFLTYEQYF.

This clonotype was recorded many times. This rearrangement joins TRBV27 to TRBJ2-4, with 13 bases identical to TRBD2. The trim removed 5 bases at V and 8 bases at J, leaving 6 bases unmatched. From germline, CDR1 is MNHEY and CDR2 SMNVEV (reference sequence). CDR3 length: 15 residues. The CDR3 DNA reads TGTGCCAGCAGTCCGAGGACTAGCGGGAGAGACATTCAGTACTTC. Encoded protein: CASSPRTSGRDIQYF.

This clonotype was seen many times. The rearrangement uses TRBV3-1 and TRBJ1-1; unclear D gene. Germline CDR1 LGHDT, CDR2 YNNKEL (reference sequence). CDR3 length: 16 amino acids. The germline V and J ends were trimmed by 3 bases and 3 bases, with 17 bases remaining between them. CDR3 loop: CASSHGYQRSDTEAFF. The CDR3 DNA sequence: TGTGCCAGCAGCCACGGGTACCAGAGATCGGACACTGAAGCTTTCTTT. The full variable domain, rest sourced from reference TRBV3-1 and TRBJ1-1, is DTAVSQTPKYLVTQMGNDKSIKCEQNLGHDTMYWYKQDSKKFLKIMFSYNNKELIINETVPNRFSPKSPDKAHLNLHINSLELGDSAVYFCASSHGYQRSDTEAFFGQGTRLTVV.

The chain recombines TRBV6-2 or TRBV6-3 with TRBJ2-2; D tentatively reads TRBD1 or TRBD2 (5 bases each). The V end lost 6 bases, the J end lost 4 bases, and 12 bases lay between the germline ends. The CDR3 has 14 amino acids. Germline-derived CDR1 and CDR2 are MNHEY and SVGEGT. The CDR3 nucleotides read TGTGCCAGCAGGACCCTGGGGGTCACCGGGGAGCTGTTTTTT. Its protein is CASRTLGVTGELFF.

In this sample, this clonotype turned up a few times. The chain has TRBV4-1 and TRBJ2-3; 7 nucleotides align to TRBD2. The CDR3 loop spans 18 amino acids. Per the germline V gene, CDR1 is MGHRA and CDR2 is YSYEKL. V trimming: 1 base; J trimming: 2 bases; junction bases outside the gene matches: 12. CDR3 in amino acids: CASSQVAAREPLTDTQYF. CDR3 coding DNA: TGCGCCAGCAGCCAAGTCGCAGCGCGGGAGCCTCTCACAGATACGCAGTATTTT.

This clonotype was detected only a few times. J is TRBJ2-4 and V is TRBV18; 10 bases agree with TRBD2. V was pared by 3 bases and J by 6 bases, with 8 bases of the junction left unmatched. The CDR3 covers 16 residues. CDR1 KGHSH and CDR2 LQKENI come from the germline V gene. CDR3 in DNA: TGTGCCAGCTCACCGGCTAGCGGGAGACCGGGAAACATTCAGTACTTC. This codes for CASSPASGRPGNIQYF.